This T cell receptor beta chain was captured by sequencing in a study of identical twins' blood T cells. Six healthy women, forming three identical twin pairs, donated samples. In regard to this clonotype: Its antigen is still unknown.

A single record per CDR3 protein comes from TCRdb applying MiXCR to the 5' RACE reads. The sample holds fewer than 450,000 distinct CDR3 sequences; approximately 30% are singletons and the top ten take around 5.6%. Germline V lookup: CDR1 ENHRY, CDR2 SYGVKD. The germline V and J ends were trimmed by 7 bases and 2 bases, with 12 bases remaining between them. This CDR3 is built from 14 residues. Study-level points and caveats: Abundant TCRbeta CDR3s overlapped more between twins than with unrelated donors. V gene usage reportedly matched far better within twin pairs than unrelated donors.

The clonotype comes from a woman aged 18-50 years in good health. The sample consisted of PBMCs. The chain recombines TRBV10-3 with TRBJ2-1; TRBD1 or TRBD2 may be the D gene (5 bases each). The CDR3, as DNA: TGTGCCATCACCGGGGACCCAACCTACAATGAGCAGTTCTTC. Its translation: CAITGDPTYNEQFF.